What follows describes a single T cell receptor beta chain. This was a survey-level run. Sequenced by immunoSEQ multiplex PCR; TCRdb stores in-frame clones only, minus some. Among about 3,700 clones listed, over 75% were seen once. This record belongs to a study of STAT5B mutations in CD4+ large granular lymphocyte leukemia. The sequenced sample was CD4+ T cells from blood buffy coats. This TCR was sampled from a human donor in good health.

The DNA for the CDR3 is TGTGCCAGCAGCGTAGGACTAAAATCCTACGAGCAGTACTTC. Protein product: CASSVGLKSYEQYF. This chain uses TRBV9 with TRBJ2-7; possibly TRBD2 for D (5 bases). Deletions cut 0 bases from V and 1 base from J, with 8 bases between. The CDR3 consists of 14 residues. Germline V CDR1 and CDR2: SGDLS, YYNGEE.